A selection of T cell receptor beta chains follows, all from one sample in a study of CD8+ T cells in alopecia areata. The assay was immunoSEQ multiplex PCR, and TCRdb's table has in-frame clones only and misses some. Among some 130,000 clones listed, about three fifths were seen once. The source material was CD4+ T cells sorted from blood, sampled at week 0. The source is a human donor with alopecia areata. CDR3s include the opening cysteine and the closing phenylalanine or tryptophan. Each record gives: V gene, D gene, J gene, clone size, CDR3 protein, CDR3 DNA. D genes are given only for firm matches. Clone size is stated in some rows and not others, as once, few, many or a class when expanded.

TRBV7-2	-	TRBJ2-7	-	CASSRTGYEQYF	TGTGCCAGCAGCCGAACGGGGTACGAGCAGTACTTC
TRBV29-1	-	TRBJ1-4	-	CSVDIGTTNEKLFF	TGCAGCGTTGATATCGGGACAACTAATGAAAAACTGTTTTTT
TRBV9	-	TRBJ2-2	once	CASSVAGGTGELFF	TGTGCCAGCAGCGTAGCTGGGGGCACCGGGGAGCTGTTTTTT
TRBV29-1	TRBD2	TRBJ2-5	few	CSVGLAGAQETQYF	TGCAGCGTGGGACTAGCGGGGGCGCAAGAGACCCAGTACTTC
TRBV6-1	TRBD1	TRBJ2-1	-	CASRMTGGPYNEQFF	TGTGCCAGCAGGATGACAGGGGGACCCTACAATGAGCAGTTCTTC
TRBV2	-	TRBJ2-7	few	CASRESWGSYEQYF	TGTGCCAGCAGGGAATCGTGGGGCTCCTACGAGCAGTACTTC
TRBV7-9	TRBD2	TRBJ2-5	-	CASSRLAGGTLQETQYF	TGTGCCAGCAGCCGACTAGCGGGGGGGACCCTTCAAGAGACCCAGTACTTC
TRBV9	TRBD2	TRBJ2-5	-	CASSWGLADQETQYF	TGTGCCAGCAGCTGGGGACTAGCGGACCAAGAGACCCAGTACTTC
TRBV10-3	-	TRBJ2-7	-	CAISESSYEQYF	TGTGCCATCAGTGAGTCGTCTTACGAGCAGTACTTC
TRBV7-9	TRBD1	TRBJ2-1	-	CASSAGQGGGGPQFF	TGTGCCAGCAGCGCCGGACAGGGTGGAGGGGGTCCCCAGTTCTTC
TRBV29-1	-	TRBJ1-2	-	CSVGDPTGGYTF	TGCAGCGTTGGGGACCCGACGGGGGGCTACACCTTC
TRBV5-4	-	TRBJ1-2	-	CASSLKGSYGYTF	TGTGCCAGCAGCTTGAAGGGGAGCTATGGCTACACCTTC
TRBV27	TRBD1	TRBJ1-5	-	CASSLTGGNQPQHF	TGTGCCAGCAGTTTAACAGGGGGCAATCAGCCCCAGCATTTT
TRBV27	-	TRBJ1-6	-	CASSLMADSPLHF	TGTGCCAGCAGTTTAATGGCAGATTCACCCCTCCACTTT
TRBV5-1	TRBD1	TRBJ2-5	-	CASSLVGQGIETQYF	TGCGCCAGCAGCTTGGTGGGACAGGGAATCGAGACCCAGTACTTC
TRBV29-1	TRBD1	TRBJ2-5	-	CSVDRGAETQYF	TGCAGCGTGGACAGGGGAGCAGAGACCCAGTACTTC
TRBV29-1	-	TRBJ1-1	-	CSVDSGLRAEAFF	TGCAGCGTTGATTCCGGTTTGAGGGCTGAAGCTTTCTTT
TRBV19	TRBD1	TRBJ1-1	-	CASSRGQWVTEAFF	TGTGCCAGTAGCAGGGGGCAATGGGTGACTGAAGCTTTCTTT
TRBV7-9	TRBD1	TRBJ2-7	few	CASSGQGAREQYF	TGTGCCAGCAGCGGACAGGGGGCGCGTGAGCAGTACTTC
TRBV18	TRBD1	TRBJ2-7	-	CASSPADRVHEQYF	TGTGCCAGCTCACCCGCAGACAGGGTCCACGAGCAGTACTTC
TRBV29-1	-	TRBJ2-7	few	CSGSDSPHYEQYF	TGCAGCGGATCCGACAGTCCTCATTACGAGCAGTACTTC
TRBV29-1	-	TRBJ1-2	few	CSVGRTHGYTF	TGCAGCGTTGGTCGGACCCATGGCTACACCTTC
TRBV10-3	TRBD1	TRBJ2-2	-	CAITGTGNTGELFF	TGTGCCATCACCGGGACAGGGAACACCGGGGAGCTGTTTTTT
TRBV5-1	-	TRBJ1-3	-	CASSLVSAGGNTIYF	TGCGCCAGCAGCTTGGTTTCAGCCGGGGGAAACACCATATATTTT
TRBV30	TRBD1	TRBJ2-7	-	CAWSPGQGNYEQYF	TGTGCCTGGAGCCCGGGACAGGGTAACTACGAGCAGTACTTC
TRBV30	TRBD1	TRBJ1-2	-	CAWGGPGQGLSGYTF	TGTGCCTGGGGAGGGCCGGGACAGGGACTTTCTGGCTACACCTTC
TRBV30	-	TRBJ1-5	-	CAWNQASNSNQPQHF	TGTGCCTGGAACCAGGCAAGTAATAGCAATCAGCCCCAGCATTTT
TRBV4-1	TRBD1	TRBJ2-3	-	CASSQDLTRTGGTDTQYF	TGCGCCAGCAGCCAAGATCTGACGAGGACAGGGGGCACAGATACGCAGTATTTT
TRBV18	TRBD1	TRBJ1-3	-	CASSPPGQGPLGTIYF	TGTGCCAGCTCACCACCGGGACAGGGACCTCTTGGCACCATATATTTT
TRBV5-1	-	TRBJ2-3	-	CASSRAVRDTQYF	TGCGCCAGCAGCCGGGCGGTAAGAGATACGCAGTATTTT
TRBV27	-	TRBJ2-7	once	CASSLPVAQQYF	TGTGCCAGCAGCTTACCGGTCGCCCAGCAGTACTTC
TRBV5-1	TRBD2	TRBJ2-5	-	CASSPRLAGDGETQYF	TGCGCCAGCAGCCCACGACTAGCGGGGGACGGGGAGACCCAGTACTTC
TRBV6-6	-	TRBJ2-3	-	CATRPEGAHTDTQYF	TGTGCCACCCGGCCGGAGGGGGCGCACACAGATACGCAGTATTTT
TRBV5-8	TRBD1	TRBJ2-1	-	CASSFGQGAHNEQFF	TGTGCCAGCAGCTTCGGGCAGGGGGCCCACAATGAGCAGTTCTTC
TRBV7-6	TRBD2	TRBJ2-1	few	CASSLGLAGGSHEQFF	TGTGCCAGCAGCTTAGGGCTAGCGGGGGGTTCTCATGAGCAGTTCTTC
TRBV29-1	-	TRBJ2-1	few	CSARGAYNEQFF	TGCAGCGCCCGAGGGGCCTACAATGAGCAGTTCTTC
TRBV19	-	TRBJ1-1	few	CASSGDRKAFF	TGTGCCAGTAGTGGCGACAGAAAGGCTTTCTTT
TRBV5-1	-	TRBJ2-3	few	CASSAGDTQYF	TGCGCCAGCAGTGCGGGGGATACGCAGTATTTT
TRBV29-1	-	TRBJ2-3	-	CSVAGPAALTDTQYF	TGCAGCGTTGCAGGCCCAGCGGCCCTCACAGATACGCAGTATTTT
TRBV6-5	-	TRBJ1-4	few	CAARGRIEEKLFF	TGTGCCGCGAGGGGCCGAATAGAGGAAAAACTGTTTTTT
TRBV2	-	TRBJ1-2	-	CASSSERNAYGYTF	TGTGCCAGCAGTTCAGAGAGAAATGCATATGGCTACACCTTC
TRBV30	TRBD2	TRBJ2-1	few	CAWDRAGGNEQFF	TGTGCCTGGGATCGAGCGGGGGGCAACGAGCAGTTCTTC
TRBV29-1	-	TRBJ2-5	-	CSADRSLETQYF	TGCAGCGCGGATCGATCTCTGGAGACCCAGTACTTC
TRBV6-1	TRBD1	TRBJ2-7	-	CASSRDRPYEQYF	TGTGCCAGCAGCCGGGACAGACCATACGAGCAGTACTTC
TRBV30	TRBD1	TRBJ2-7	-	CAWRRTGAYEQYF	TGTGCCTGGAGGCGGACAGGAGCCTACGAGCAGTACTTC
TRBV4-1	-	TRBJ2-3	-	CASSPLTGSTDTQYF	TGCGCCAGCAGCCCCCTGACGGGAAGCACAGATACGCAGTATTTT
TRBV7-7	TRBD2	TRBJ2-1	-	CASSPGLAGGNEQFF	TGTGCTAGCAGCCCGGGACTAGCGGGGGGCAATGAGCAGTTCTTC
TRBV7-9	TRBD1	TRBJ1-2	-	CASSLAQGLGYTF	TGTGCCAGCAGCTTAGCACAGGGGTTGGGCTACACCTTC
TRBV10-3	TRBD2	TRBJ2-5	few	CATKGLAGEETQYF	TGTGCCACCAAAGGTCTAGCGGGGGAAGAGACCCAGTACTTC
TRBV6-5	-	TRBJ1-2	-	CASSYSAGYGYTF	TGTGCCAGCAGTTACAGTGCGGGCTATGGCTACACCTTC
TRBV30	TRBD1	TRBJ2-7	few	CAVGQGGDEQYF	TGTGCTGTGGGACAGGGTGGTGACGAGCAGTACTTC
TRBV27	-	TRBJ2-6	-	CASSFLGGRSGANVLTF	TGTGCCAGCAGTTTTTTGGGGGGAAGGTCTGGGGCCAACGTCCTGACTTTC
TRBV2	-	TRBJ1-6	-	CASSREQINNSPLHF	TGTGCCAGCAGTCGGGAGCAGATAAATAATTCACCCCTCCACTTT
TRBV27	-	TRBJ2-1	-	CASSLYPARGEQFF	TGTGCCAGCAGTTTATATCCTGCCCGGGGTGAGCAGTTCTTC
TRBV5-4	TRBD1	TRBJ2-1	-	CASSLGDSSYNEQFF	TGTGCCAGCAGCTTGGGGGACAGCTCCTACAATGAGCAGTTCTTC
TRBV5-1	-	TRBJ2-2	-	CASSEGLTGGELFF	TGCGCCAGCAGCGAGGGACTCACAGGCGGGGAGCTGTTTTTT
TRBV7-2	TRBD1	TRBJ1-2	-	CASSFPREGQGPLYGYTF	TGTGCCAGCAGCTTCCCCAGAGAAGGACAGGGGCCGCTCTATGGCTACACCTTC